The 29 T cell receptor beta chains presented below share a single source sample, sequenced in a study of T-cell reconstitution after alpha-beta-depleted transplantation in children. Researchers prepared the TCRbeta library using unique molecular identifiers, the study reports. In TCRdb, the PCR reads were re-called with MiXCR into one record per CDR3 protein. The profile covers over 550,000 distinct CDR3 sequences, with approximately 10% appearing a single time and about 4% taken by the ten largest. The sequencing used PBMCs from the stem cell graft donor, collected from the stem cell graft. The source is a human donor who donated a stem cell graft to a child with acute myeloid leukemia.

The chain carries TRBV28 and TRBJ2-6; D is unresolved. The germline gives CDR1 MDHEN, CDR2 SYDVKM. The CDR3 contains 16 residues. V was cut by 2 bases and J by 1 base, with 9 bases left in between. The CDR3 DNA reads TGTGCCAGCAGTTTACCCCGGCAATCTGGGGCCAACGTCCTGACTTTC. It translates to CASSLPRQSGANVLTF.

This clonotype has only a few counts. The chain links TRBV30 to TRBJ2-1; D is perhaps TRBD1 or TRBD2 (5 bases each). CDR1 and CDR2 from the germline V gene are GTSNPN and SVGIG (reference sequence). This CDR3 has 11 amino acids. V was shortened by 2 bases and J by 13 bases, with 12 bases between the two germline ends. CDR3 loop: CAWSPGPYQFF. The CDR3 DNA is TGTGCCTGGAGTCCGGGGCCTTACCAGTTCTTC.

Concerning this clonotype itself: Being one base from a much bigger clone, this may be a read error. The CDR3 does not close with the conserved phenylalanine or tryptophan, likely indicating a read error. The chain is built from TRBV29-1 and TRBJ2-5, with D possibly TRBD1 on 6 matching bases. The length of the CDR3 is 12 residues. Trimming pared 7 bases from V and 4 bases from J, leaving 13 bases between. CDR1 and CDR2 from the germline V gene are SQVTM and ANQGSEA. CDR3 sequence reads: CSAGQSAETQYY. CDR3 nucleotides: TGCAGCGCTGGACAGTCGGCAGAGACCCAGTACTAC.

This clonotype was recorded a few times. The gene calls are TRBV4-2 and TRBJ2-2; 11 nucleotides match TRBD2. J was trimmed by 1 base and V by 2 bases; bases with no gene match: 9. Germline assignment: CDR1 LGHNA and CDR2 YNFKEQ. This CDR3 has 19 residues. Here the CDR3 reads CASSQLRRGTSGNTGELFF. The CDR3 nucleotides are TGTGCCAGCAGCCAACTACGACGGGGGACTAGCGGGAACACCGGGGAGCTGTTTTTT.

The chain combines TRBV3-1 with TRBJ1-3; D ambiguous. The germline V and J ends were trimmed by 3 bases and 1 base, with 10 bases remaining between them. This CDR3 contains 15 residues. Germline V gene lookup returns CDR1 LGHDT and CDR2 YNNKEL (reference sequence). The CDR3 here is CASSHRDKSGNTIYF. In DNA, the CDR3 is TGTGCCAGCAGCCACCGTGACAAGTCTGGAAACACCATATATTTT.

This clonotype was recorded many times. This chain uses TRBV29-1 with TRBJ2-1; D not certain. Germline values: CDR1 SQVTM, CDR2 ANQGSEA. The CDR3 has 13 residues. Trimming cost V 4 bases and J 10 bases, with 17 bases left between them. This CDR3 reads CSVVTTVVVEQFF. The CDR3 DNA sequence: TGCAGCGTTGTAACTACTGTTGTCGTGGAGCAGTTCTTC.

This clonotype showed up many times. The chain couples TRBV20-1 to TRBJ1-1; D unresolved. The CDR3 is 13 amino acids. The germline gives CDR1 DFQATT, CDR2 SNEGSKA (reference sequence). As DNA, the CDR3 is TGCAGGGTGTTTGGGGTAATGAACACTGAAGCTTTCTTT. It specifies CRVFGVMNTEAFF.

For the CDR3, the DNA is TGCAGTGCCCGACGGGACGGGCCGGGGACCCAGTACTTC. Its translation is CSARRDGPGTQYF. The chain uses TRBV20-1 and TRBJ2-5, with D perhaps TRBD1 or TRBD2 (5 bases each). The V and J ends lost 6 bases and 7 bases respectively, with 18 bases between them. The length of the CDR3 is 13 residues. The germline gives CDR1 DFQATT, CDR2 SNEGSKA (reference sequence).

The chain links TRBV30 to TRBJ2-7; D perhaps matches TRBD1 (6 bases). Germline V CDR1 and CDR2: GTSNPN, SVGIG (reference sequence). Deletions cut 2 bases from V and 0 bases from J, with 8 bases between. The CDR3 loop spans 13 amino acids. The CDR3 region is CAWSTGSSYEQYF. The DNA of the CDR3 is TGTGCCTGGAGTACAGGGAGCTCCTACGAGCAGTACTTC.

This clonotype turned up a few times. J is TRBJ2-7 and V is TRBV7-2; 9 nucleotides agree with TRBD2. The CDR3 covers 15 residues. Germline values: CDR1 SGHTA, CDR2 FQGNSA. Trimming removed 4 bases from V and 2 bases from J; junction bases left unmatched: 6. The CDR3 DNA follows: TGTGCCAGCAGCTGGACTAGCGCTTCAACCTACGAGCAGTACTTC. Its translation is CASSWTSASTYEQYF. The whole variable domain, remainder taken from reference TRBV7-2 and TRBJ2-7, is GAGVSQSPSNKVTEKGKDVELRCDPISGHTALYWYRQSLGQGLEFLIYFQGNSAPDKSGLPSDRFSAERTGGSVSTLTIQRTQQEDSAVYLCASSWTSASTYEQYFGPGTRLTVT.

In its sample, this clonotype was seen many times. This chain connects TRBV28 to TRBJ2-1; 10 bases fit TRBD2. V lost 7 bases to trimming and J lost 6 bases; unmatched junction nucleotides: 9. Per the germline V gene, CDR1 is MDHEN and CDR2 is SYDVKM. CDR3 size: 15 residues. The CDR3 reads CASTRPSGRSNEQFF. CDR3 sequence (DNA): TGTGCCAGCACCCGCCCTAGCGGGAGAAGCAATGAGCAGTTCTTC.

This clonotype was observed a handful of times. V gene TRBV9 combines with J gene TRBJ1-2; 9 bases match TRBD1. This CDR3 is 18 amino acids long. V lost 3 bases and J lost 4; bases outside the gene matches: 16. Germline V gene data show CDR1 as SGDLS and CDR2 as YYNGEE. CDR3 DNA sequence: TGTGCCAGCAGCGGAGCCTCCCTTAGGACAGGGGTTGGCTATGGCTACACCTTC. Amino acids: CASSGASLRTGVGYGYTF.

This chain uses TRBV7-9 with TRBJ2-5; 7 bases align to TRBD1. CDR1 SEHNR and CDR2 FQNEAQ come from the germline V gene (reference sequence). This CDR3 is built from 15 residues. V lost 0 bases and J lost 6; bases outside the gene matches: 7. The DNA of the CDR3 is TGTGCCAGCAGCTTAGCGCTGGGACAGCCAAAGACCCAGTACTTC. As protein: CASSLALGQPKTQYF. The full variable domain, with the rest looked up from reference TRBV7-9 and TRBJ2-5, is DTGVSQNPRHKITKRGQNVTFRCDPISEHNRLYWYRQTLGQGPEFLTYFQNEAQLEKSRLLSDRFSAERPKGSFSTLEIQRTEQGDSAMYLCASSLALGQPKTQYFGPGTRLLVL.

There are a few counts of this clonotype. V gene TRBV29-1 combines with J gene TRBJ2-1; TRBD1 is a possible D gene (6 bases). Germline V gene data show CDR1 as SQVTM and CDR2 as ANQGSEA. The V gene lost 2 bases and the J gene lost 6 bases, with 20 bases spanning the gap. The CDR3 totals 16 residues. CDR3 sequence: CSVENRVGLAGNEQFF. Here the CDR3 DNA reads TGCAGCGTTGAAAACAGGGTAGGGCTAGCCGGCAATGAGCAGTTCTTC.

CDR3 sequence (DNA): TGTGCCAGCAGCAGGGACTTAGTCGATCAGCCCCAGCATTTT. Its protein product is CASSRDLVDQPQHF. The rearrangement links TRBV7-2 to TRBJ1-5; possible D gene TRBD1, 5 bases. The CDR3 sequence is 14 residues long. Germline V gene lookup returns CDR1 SGHTA and CDR2 FQGNSA. Trimming took 5 bases from V and 5 from J, leaving 13 bases between them.

This clonotype has only a few counts. The rearrangement links TRBV29-1 to TRBJ2-7; 11 bases are shared with TRBD1. The CDR3 consists of 14 residues. Germline assignment: CDR1 SQVTM and CDR2 ANQGSEA. V lost 1 base and J lost 3; bases outside the gene matches: 2. The CDR3 coding sequence is TGCAGCGTTGAAGTCGGGACAGGGGGCTACGAGCAGTACTTC. Translating it yields CSVEVGTGGYEQYF.

The sample holds a few counts of this clonotype. The V gene is TRBV7-2, the J gene TRBJ1-2; D is perhaps TRBD1 (5 bases). Trimming left V 5 bases short and J 5 bases short, with 12 bases between. Germline assignment: CDR1 SGHTA and CDR2 FQGNSA. This CDR3 contains 13 residues. The CDR3 region has the DNA TGTGCCAGCAGCCCCCAACAGGTTTATGGCTACACCTTC. Its protein is CASSPQQVYGYTF.

The V and J genes are TRBV4-3 and TRBJ2-1; D call uncertain. The germline gives CDR1 LGHNA, CDR2 YSLEER. This CDR3 contains 16 residues. Trimming left V 4 bases short and J 0 bases short, with 13 bases between. The CDR3, as DNA: TGCGCCAGCAGCCCCCAAAGGTGGAGCTCCTACAATGAGCAGTTCTTC. It yields the protein CASSPQRWSSYNEQFF.

This clonotype came up many times. The genes are TRBV25-1 and TRBJ1-2; a weak D match, TRBD1 (6 bases). The CDR3 has 13 residues. Germline V gene sequence: CDR1 MGHDK, CDR2 SYGVNS. Trimming took off 4 bases at V and 6 bases at J, with 12 bases between the two ends. The CDR3 DNA reads as TGTGCCAGCAGTGCCCAGGGGCCGGATGGCTACACCTTC. This encodes CASSAQGPDGYTF.

This sequence joins TRBV5-1 and TRBJ2-5, with TRBD2 identical over 9 bases. CDR3 size: 17 residues. Germline V gene sequence: CDR1 SGHRS, CDR2 YFSETQ. V lost 4 bases to trimming and J lost 1 base; unmatched junction nucleotides: 11. CDR3 sequence: CASSRSMTSGSQETQYF. For the CDR3, the DNA is TGCGCCAGCAGCCGAAGCATGACTAGCGGAAGCCAAGAGACCCAGTACTTC.

The rearrangement joins TRBV11-1 to TRBJ2-1; D ambiguous. V was clipped by 4 bases and J by 4 bases, with 8 bases between them. CDR1 and CDR2 from the germline V gene are SGHAT and FQDESV (reference sequence). The CDR3 extends over 13 amino acids. In nucleotides, the CDR3 is TGTGCCAGCAGCTCGATTCAGTACAATGAGCAGTTCTTC. Translating it yields CASSSIQYNEQFF.

Ten or more counts support this clonotype. The chain is built from TRBV29-1 and TRBJ1-2, with D possibly matching TRBD1 (5 bases). Trimming took off 5 bases at V and 0 bases at J, with 16 bases between the two ends. The germline gives CDR1 SQVTM, CDR2 ANQGSEA. The CDR3 is 15 residues long. CDR3 sequence (DNA): TGCAGCGTTCCCGTGTCGGGGACCACTAACTATGGCTACACCTTC. Protein product: CSVPVSGTTNYGYTF. The whole variable domain, remainder taken from reference TRBV29-1 and TRBJ1-2, is SAVISQKPSRDICQRGTSLTIQCQVDSQVTMMFWYRQQPGQSLTLIATANQGSEATYESGFVIDKFPISRPNLTFSTLTVSNMSPEDSSIYLCSVPVSGTTNYGYTFGSGTRLTVV.

The sample holds many counts of this clonotype. V is TRBV5-1 and J is TRBJ2-3; 10 bases align to TRBD1. V lost 3 bases, J lost 6 bases, and 7 bases stayed unmatched. Germline V gene data show CDR1 as SGHRS and CDR2 as YFSETQ. The CDR3 contains 15 residues. The chain's CDR3 is CASSWTGGTQDTQYF. DNA for the CDR3: TGCGCCAGCAGCTGGACAGGGGGGACTCAGGATACGCAGTATTTT.

This clonotype was found a few times. The chain couples TRBV29-1 to TRBJ2-1; D remains ambiguous. V dropped 3 bases and J dropped 1 base, with 13 bases sitting between them. Germline CDR1 is SQVTM and CDR2 is ANQGSEA. There are 15 residues in the CDR3. The CDR3 DNA sequence: TGCAGCGTTGAGGACCGTGCCCTTTCCTACAATGAGCAGTTCTTC. This encodes CSVEDRALSYNEQFF.

This clonotype was observed a handful of times. The gene calls are TRBV3-1 and TRBJ2-6, with no clear D. The germline V gene has CDR1 LGHDT and CDR2 YNNKEL (reference sequence). Trimming cost V 4 bases and J 4 bases, with 5 bases left between them. This CDR3 has 13 amino acids. As DNA, the CDR3 is TGTGCCAGCAGCCCATTCGGGGCCAACGTCCTGACTTTC. Translated: CASSPFGANVLTF. Together with reference TRBV3-1 and TRBJ2-6, the CDR3 gives the full variable domain: DTAVSQTPKYLVTQMGNDKSIKCEQNLGHDTMYWYKQDSKKFLKIMFSYNNKELIINETVPNRFSPKSPDKAHLNLHINSLELGDSAVYFCASSPFGANVLTFGAGSRLTVL.

In its sample, this clonotype was seen a few times. This chain connects TRBV20-1 to TRBJ2-3; D call uncertain. Germline CDR1 DFQATT, CDR2 SNEGSKA (reference sequence). CDR3 size: 14 residues. Between the trimmed V and J ends, which lost 3 bases and 0 bases, there was a span of 10 bases. In nucleotides, the CDR3 is TGCAGTGCTAGCGGAATAGGCAGCACAGATACGCAGTATTTT. It specifies CSASGIGSTDTQYF.

This clonotype was seen only a few times. The chain carries TRBV15 and TRBJ2-7; perhaps TRBD1 as D (6 bases). Trimming removed 0 bases at V and 4 bases at J, with 16 bases between. The CDR3 spans 16 residues. Germline assignment: CDR1 LNHNV and CDR2 YYDKDF (reference sequence). This CDR3 is CATSRDIRQGRYEQYF. The CDR3 nucleotides are TGTGCCACCAGCAGAGATATAAGGCAGGGGCGATACGAGCAGTACTTC.

This clonotype occurred a few times. V and J are TRBV30 and TRBJ2-3; perhaps TRBD1 as D (5 bases). The ends were cut back, 0 bases at V and 8 bases at J, with 12 bases in the middle. Germline V CDR1 and CDR2: GTSNPN, SVGIG (reference sequence). This CDR3 spans 13 amino acids. The CDR3 loop reads CAWSVQATGTQYF. The DNA for the CDR3 is TGTGCCTGGAGTGTACAGGCAACGGGTACGCAGTATTTT.

This clonotype was found a few times. This chain connects TRBV11-1 to TRBJ2-3, with D perhaps matching TRBD2 (6 bases). This CDR3 contains 18 residues. V lost 2 bases to trimming and J lost 0 bases, with 18 bases between them. Germline V gives CDR1 SGHAT, CDR2 FQDESV (reference sequence). In nucleotides, the CDR3 is TGTGCCAGCAGCTTAATCCCTACGCTAGCGAGGAGCACAGATACGCAGTATTTT. This gives the protein CASSLIPTLARSTDTQYF. Full variable domain (remainder filled in from reference TRBV11-1 and TRBJ2-3): EAEVAQSPRYKITEKSQAVAFWCDPISGHATLYWYRQILGQGPELLVQFQDESVVDDSQLPKDRFSAERLKGVDSTLKIQPAELGDSAMYLCASSLIPTLARSTDTQYFGPGTRLTVL.